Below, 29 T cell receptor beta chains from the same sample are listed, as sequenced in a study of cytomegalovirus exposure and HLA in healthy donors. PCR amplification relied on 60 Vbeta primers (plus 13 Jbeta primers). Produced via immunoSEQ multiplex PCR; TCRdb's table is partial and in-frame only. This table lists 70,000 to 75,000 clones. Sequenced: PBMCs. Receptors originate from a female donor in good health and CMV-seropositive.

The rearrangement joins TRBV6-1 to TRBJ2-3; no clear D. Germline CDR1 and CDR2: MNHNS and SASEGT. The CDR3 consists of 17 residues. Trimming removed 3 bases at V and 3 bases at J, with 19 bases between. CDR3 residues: CASSDSPDPGWTDTQYF. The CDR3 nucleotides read TGTGCCAGCAGTGATTCGCCGGATCCAGGATGGACAGATACGCAGTATTTT.

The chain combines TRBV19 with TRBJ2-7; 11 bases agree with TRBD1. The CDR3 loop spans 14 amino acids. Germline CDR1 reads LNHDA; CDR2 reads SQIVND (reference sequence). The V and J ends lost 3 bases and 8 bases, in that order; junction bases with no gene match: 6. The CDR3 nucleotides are TGTGCCAGTAGTATTGAGGACAGGGGGCTTAAGCAGTACTTC. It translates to CASSIEDRGLKQYF.

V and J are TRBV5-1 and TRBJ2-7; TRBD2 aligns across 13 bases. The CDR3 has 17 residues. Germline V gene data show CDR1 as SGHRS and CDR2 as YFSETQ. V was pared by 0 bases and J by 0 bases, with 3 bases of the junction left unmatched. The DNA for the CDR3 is TGCGCCAGCAGCTTGGGACTAGCGGGGGGATACTCCTACGAGCAGTACTTC. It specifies CASSLGLAGGYSYEQYF.

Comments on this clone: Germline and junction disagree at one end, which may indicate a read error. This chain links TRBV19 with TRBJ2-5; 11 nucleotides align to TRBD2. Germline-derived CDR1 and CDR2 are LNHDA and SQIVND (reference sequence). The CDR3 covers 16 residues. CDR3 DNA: TGTGCCAGTAGTATCGGGACTAGCGGAGTCCAAGAGAACCAGTACTTC. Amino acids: CASSIGTSGVQENQYF. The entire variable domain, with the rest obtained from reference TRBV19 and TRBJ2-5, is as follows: DGGITQSPKYLFRKEGQNVTLSCEQNLNHDAMYWYRQDPGQGLRLIYYSQIVNDFQKGDIAEGYSVSREKKESFPLTVTSAQKNPTAFYLCASSIGTSGVQENQYFGPGTRLLVL.

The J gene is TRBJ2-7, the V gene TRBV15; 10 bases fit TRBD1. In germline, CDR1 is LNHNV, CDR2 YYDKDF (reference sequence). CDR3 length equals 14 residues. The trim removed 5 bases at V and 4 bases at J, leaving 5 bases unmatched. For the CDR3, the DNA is TGTGCCACCAGCCCTCGGGACAGGGGATACGAGCAGTACTTC. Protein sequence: CATSPRDRGYEQYF.

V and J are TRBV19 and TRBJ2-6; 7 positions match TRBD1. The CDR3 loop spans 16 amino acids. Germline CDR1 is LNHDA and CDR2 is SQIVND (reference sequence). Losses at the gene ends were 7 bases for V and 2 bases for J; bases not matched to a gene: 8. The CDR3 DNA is TGTGCCAGTACTTGGACAGGACGGGCTGGGGCCAACGTCCTGACTTTC. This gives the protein CASTWTGRAGANVLTF.

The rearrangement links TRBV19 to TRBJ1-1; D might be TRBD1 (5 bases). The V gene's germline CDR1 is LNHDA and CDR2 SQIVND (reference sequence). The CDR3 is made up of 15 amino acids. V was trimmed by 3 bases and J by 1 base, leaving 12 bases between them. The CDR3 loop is CASSIKERGNTEAFF. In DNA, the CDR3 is TGTGCCAGTAGTATTAAGGAAAGGGGGAACACTGAAGCTTTCTTT.

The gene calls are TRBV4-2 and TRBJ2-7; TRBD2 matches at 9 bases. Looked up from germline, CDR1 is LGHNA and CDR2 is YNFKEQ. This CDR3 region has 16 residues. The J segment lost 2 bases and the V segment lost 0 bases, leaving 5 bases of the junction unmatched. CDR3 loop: CASSQDQTSGAYEQYF. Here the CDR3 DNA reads TGTGCCAGCAGCCAAGATCAGACTAGCGGAGCCTACGAGCAGTACTTC.

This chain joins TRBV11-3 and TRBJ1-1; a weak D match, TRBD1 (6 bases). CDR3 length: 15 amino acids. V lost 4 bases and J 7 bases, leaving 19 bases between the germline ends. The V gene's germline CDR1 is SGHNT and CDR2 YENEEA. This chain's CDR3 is CASSSPTVGANEAFF. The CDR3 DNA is TGTGCCAGCAGCTCCCCGACGGTGGGGGCGAATGAAGCTTTCTTT.

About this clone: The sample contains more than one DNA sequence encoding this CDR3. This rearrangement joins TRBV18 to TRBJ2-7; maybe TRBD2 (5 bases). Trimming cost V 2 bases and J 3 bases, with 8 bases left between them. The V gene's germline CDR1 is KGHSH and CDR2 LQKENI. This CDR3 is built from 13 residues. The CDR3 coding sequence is TGTGCCAGCTCACCAGGAACTAGCTACGAGCAGTACTTC. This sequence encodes CASSPGTSYEQYF.

The CDR3 DNA is TGTGCCAGCAGCGTAGGTGGGACAGGGTCCGACAATGAGCAGTTCTTC. This translates into CASSVGGTGSDNEQFF. This sequence joins TRBV9 and TRBJ2-1; 9 bases agree with TRBD1. Germline values: CDR1 SGDLS, CDR2 YYNGEE. V gave up 0 bases and J gave up 5 bases; unmatched junction bases: 6. CDR3 length: 16 residues.

The DNA of the CDR3 is TGTGCCAGCAGCTTGGGGCAGGGCATAGGAGGGGAGACCCAGTACTTC. Residues: CASSLGQGIGGETQYF. This chain uses TRBV5-4 with TRBJ2-5; the D gene is possibly TRBD2 (6 bases). V shed 0 bases and J shed 5 bases, with 17 bases lying between them. Germline V gene lookup returns CDR1 SGHNT and CDR2 YYREEE (reference sequence). This CDR3 contains 16 residues. The entire variable domain, with the rest obtained from reference TRBV5-4 and TRBJ2-5, is as follows: ETGVTQSPTHLIKTRGQQVTLRCSSQSGHNTVSWYQQALGQGPQFIFQYYREEENGRGNFPPRFSGLQFPNYSSELNVNALELDDSALYLCASSLGQGIGGETQYFGPGTRLLVL.

The CDR3 region is CASRDMVNQPQHF. For the CDR3, the DNA is TGTGCCAGCAGGGACATGGTTAATCAGCCCCAGCATTTT. The chain joins TRBV28 to TRBJ1-5, with a tentative D call TRBD1 (5 bases). CDR1 MDHEN and CDR2 SYDVKM come from the germline V gene. The V and J ends lost 6 bases and 4 bases respectively, with 10 bases between them. The CDR3 is made up of 13 amino acids.

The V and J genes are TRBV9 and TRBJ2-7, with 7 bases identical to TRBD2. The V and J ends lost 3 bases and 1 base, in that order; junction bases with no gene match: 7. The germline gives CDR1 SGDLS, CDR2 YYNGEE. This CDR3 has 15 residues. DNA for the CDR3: TGTGCCAGCAGCGAACTAGTGCGGGGGTCCTACGAGCAGTACTTC. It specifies CASSELVRGSYEQYF. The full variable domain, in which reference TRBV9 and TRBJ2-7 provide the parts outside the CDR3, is DSGVTQTPKHLITATGQRVTLRCSPRSGDLSVYWYQQSLDQGLQFLIQYYNGEERAKGNILERFSAQQFPDLHSELNLSSLELGDSALYFCASSELVRGSYEQYFGPGTRLTVT.

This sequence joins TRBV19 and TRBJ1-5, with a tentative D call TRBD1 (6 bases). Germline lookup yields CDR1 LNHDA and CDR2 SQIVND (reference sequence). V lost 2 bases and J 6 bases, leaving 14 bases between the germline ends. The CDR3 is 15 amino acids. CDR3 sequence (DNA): TGTGCCAGTAGTATAATTCGGGGGGCGGGTCAGCCCCAGCATTTT. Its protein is CASSIIRGAGQPQHF.

The DNA of the CDR3 is TGTGCCAGCAGCATTAGCGGGAAGTCCTACAATGAGCAGTTCTTC. It encodes CASSISGKSYNEQFF. The genes are TRBV9 and TRBJ2-1, with TRBD2 matching 8 bases. CDR3 length: 15 amino acids. The junction had 4 bases not matched to a gene; V was cut back by 4 bases and J by 1 base. CDR1 is SGDLS and CDR2 is YYNGEE in the germline V gene.

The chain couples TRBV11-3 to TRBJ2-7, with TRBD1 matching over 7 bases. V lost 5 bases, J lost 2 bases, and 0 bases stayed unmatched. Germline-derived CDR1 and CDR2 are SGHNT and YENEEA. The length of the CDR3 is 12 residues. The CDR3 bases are TGTGCCAGCAGCGGACAGGCCTACGAGCAGTACTTC. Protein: CASSGQAYEQYF.

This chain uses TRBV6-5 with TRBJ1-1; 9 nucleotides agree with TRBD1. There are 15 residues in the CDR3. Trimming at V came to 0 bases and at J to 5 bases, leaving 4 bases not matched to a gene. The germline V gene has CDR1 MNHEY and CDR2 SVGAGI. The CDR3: CASSYSNRGQTEAFF. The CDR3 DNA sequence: TGTGCCAGCAGTTACTCGAACAGGGGGCAAACTGAAGCTTTCTTT.

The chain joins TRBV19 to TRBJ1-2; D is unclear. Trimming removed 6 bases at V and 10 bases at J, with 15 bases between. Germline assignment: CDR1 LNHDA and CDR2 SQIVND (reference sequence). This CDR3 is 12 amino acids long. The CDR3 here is CASSPSVATYTF. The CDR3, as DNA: TGTGCCAGTAGCCCATCAGTTGCAACCTACACCTTC.

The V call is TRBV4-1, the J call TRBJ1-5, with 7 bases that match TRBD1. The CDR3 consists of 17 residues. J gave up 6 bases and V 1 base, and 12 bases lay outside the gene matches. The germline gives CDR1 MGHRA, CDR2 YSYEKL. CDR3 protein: CASSQGVGRGNGQPQHF. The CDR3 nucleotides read TGCGCCAGCAGCCAAGGGGTTGGCAGGGGGAACGGTCAGCCCCAGCATTTT.

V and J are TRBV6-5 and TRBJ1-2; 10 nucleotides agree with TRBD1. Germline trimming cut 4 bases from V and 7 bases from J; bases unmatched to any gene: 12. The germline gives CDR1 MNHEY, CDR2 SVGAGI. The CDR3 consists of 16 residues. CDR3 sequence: CASSSLSGTGDRGYTF. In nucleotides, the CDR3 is TGTGCCAGCAGTTCCTTATCCGGGACAGGGGACCGTGGCTACACCTTC.

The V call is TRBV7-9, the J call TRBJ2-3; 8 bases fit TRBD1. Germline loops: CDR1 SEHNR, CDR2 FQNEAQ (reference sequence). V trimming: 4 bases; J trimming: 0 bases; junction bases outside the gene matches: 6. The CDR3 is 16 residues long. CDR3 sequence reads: CASSWAGQGSTDTQYF. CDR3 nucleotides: TGTGCCAGCAGCTGGGCTGGACAGGGTAGCACAGATACGCAGTATTTT. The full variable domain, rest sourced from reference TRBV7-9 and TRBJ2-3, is DTGVSQNPRHKITKRGQNVTFRCDPISEHNRLYWYRQTLGQGPEFLTYFQNEAQLEKSRLLSDRFSAERPKGSFSTLEIQRTEQGDSAMYLCASSWAGQGSTDTQYFGPGTRLTVL.

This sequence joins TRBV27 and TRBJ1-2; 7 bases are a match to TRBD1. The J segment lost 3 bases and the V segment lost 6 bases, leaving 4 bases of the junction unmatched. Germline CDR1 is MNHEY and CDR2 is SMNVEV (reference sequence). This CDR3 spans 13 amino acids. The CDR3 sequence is CASSDTGDYGYTF. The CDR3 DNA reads TGTGCCAGCAGCGATACAGGGGACTATGGCTACACCTTC.

This CDR3 is CASSQGQFSYEQYF. DNA for the CDR3: TGCGCCAGCAGCCAAGGCCAGTTCTCCTACGAGCAGTACTTC. V and J are TRBV4-1 and TRBJ2-7; D not certain. Germline lookup yields CDR1 MGHRA and CDR2 YSYEKL. The germline V and J ends were trimmed by 1 base and 0 bases, with 7 bases remaining between them. CDR3 size: 14 residues.

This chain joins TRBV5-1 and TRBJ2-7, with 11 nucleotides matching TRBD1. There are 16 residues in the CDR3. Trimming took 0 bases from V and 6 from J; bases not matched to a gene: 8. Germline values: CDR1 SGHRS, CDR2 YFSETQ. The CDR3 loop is CASSLALRTGGFEQYF. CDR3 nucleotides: TGCGCCAGCAGCTTGGCCCTCAGGACAGGGGGCTTCGAGCAGTACTTC.

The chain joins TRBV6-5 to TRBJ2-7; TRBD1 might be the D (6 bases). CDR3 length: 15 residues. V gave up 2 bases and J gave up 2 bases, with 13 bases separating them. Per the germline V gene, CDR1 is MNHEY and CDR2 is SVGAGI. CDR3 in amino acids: CASSYDGQPTYEQYF. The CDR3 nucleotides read TGTGCCAGCAGTTACGACGGACAGCCTACCTACGAGCAGTACTTC.

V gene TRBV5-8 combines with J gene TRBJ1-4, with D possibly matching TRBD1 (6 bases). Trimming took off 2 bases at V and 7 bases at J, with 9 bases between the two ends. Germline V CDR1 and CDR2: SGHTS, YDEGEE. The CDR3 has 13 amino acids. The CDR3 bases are TGTGCCAGCAGCTTAGACAGGACTGAAAAACTGTTTTTT. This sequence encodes CASSLDRTEKLFF.

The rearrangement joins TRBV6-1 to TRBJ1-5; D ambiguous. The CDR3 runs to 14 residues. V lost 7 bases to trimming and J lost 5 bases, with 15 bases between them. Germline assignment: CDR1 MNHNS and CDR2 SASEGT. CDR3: CASISGSRDQPQHF. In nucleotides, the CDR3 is TGTGCCAGCATCAGCGGGTCGAGGGATCAGCCCCAGCATTTT.

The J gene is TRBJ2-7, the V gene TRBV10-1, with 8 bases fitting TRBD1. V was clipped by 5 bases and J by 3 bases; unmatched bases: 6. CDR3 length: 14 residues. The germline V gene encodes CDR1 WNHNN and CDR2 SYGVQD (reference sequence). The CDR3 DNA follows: TGCGCCAGCAGTTCGACAGGGGAAGGCTACGAGCAGTACTTC. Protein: CASSSTGEGYEQYF.